This TCR beta chain emerged from a study of immune characteristics of hereditary and idiopathic chronic pancreatitis. Regarding the study as a whole: Immune findings may reflect disease duration, since tissue was only from TPIAT. Chronic pancreatitis severity scores rose with numbers of productive TCR rearrangements. Versus controls, both chronic pancreatitis groups showed increased diversity and reduced clonality.

This clone was recorded a few times. Its cognate antigen is unknown. Data came from immunoSEQ multiplex PCR; TCRdb stores just in-frame clones and leaves some out. This table holds around 2,000 clones, over 75% found once. This CDR3 has 15 residues. Germline loops: CDR1 SNHLY, CDR2 FYNNEI. Trimming removed 5 bases from V and 3 bases from J, with 14 bases in between. Patients having total pancreatectomy with islet autotransplantation provided the chronic pancreatitis pancreas tissue. Included chronic pancreatitis patients had no known history of diabetes. The genes are TRBV2 and TRBJ1-5; D remains unclear. This TCR came from a human donor with chronic pancreatitis. The specimen was pancreas tissue with idiopathic chronic pancreatitis. The CDR3 DNA reads TGTGCCAGCAGTCTTCACGAATTCAACAATCAGCCCCAGCATTTT. Translating gives CASSLHEFNNQPQHF.